The 3 T cell receptor beta chains reported below all come from one sample, sequenced in a study of siplizumab effects on memory and regulatory T cells (dated by TCRdb to the late 2010s). The library was prepared using the immunoSEQ multiplex PCR assay. TCRdb re-hosts the immuneACCESS table, in-frame sequences only. Its copies lack some clones; in the studies checked, an unresolved V gene accounts for under half of them, and the cause for the rest is not known. A total of 56,000 or so clones appear in this sample, just over 95% of them only once. The ten largest clonotypes hold 1.1% of the sample. Input material: naive CD8+ T cells sorted from blood. The sample's cell subset or site label, in plain terms: unstimulated naive T cells. The receptors derive from a human donor in good health.

Here the CDR3 DNA reads TGTGCCAGCAGTTTTAGTGTAGATACGCAGTATTTT. This gives the protein CASSFSVDTQYF. The chain combines TRBV28 with TRBJ2-3; D not resolved. Between the trimmed V and J ends, which lost 3 bases and 5 bases, there was a span of 6 bases. The CDR3 has 12 amino acids. Germline-derived CDR1 and CDR2 are MDHEN and SYDVKM.

The chain recombines TRBV18 with TRBJ2-1, with 9 bases fitting TRBD2. Germline V CDR1 and CDR2: KGHSH, LQKENI. There are 17 residues in the CDR3. The J segment lost 8 bases and the V segment lost 2 bases, leaving 13 bases of the junction unmatched. The CDR3 sequence: CASSPAGSGSLFHEQFF. CDR3 DNA sequence: TGTGCCAGCTCACCAGCAGGTAGCGGGAGCCTGTTCCATGAGCAGTTCTTC.

This clone was picked up one time. The gene calls are TRBV27 and TRBJ2-3; D is perhaps TRBD1 or TRBD2 (8 bases each). Trimming left V 6 bases short and J 3 bases short, with 22 bases between. In germline, CDR1 is MNHEY, CDR2 SMNVEV (reference sequence). The length of the CDR3 is 17 residues. The CDR3: CASSLTLADRVTDTQYF. The CDR3 nucleotides are TGTGCCAGCAGCTTAACACTAGCGGACAGGGTTACAGATACGCAGTATTTT.